This is a list of T cell receptor beta chains from one sample in a study of T cell responses to AZD1222 COVID-19 vaccine. TCRdb's copy holds only in-frame clones and misses some; the assay was immunoSEQ multiplex PCR. This table has 250,000 to 300,000 clones, approximately 94% appearing once. This specimen was peripheral blood, taken 28 days after the second AZD1222 dose. These receptors were taken from an adult who received the AZD1222 COVID-19 vaccine. Both conserved end residues are part of each CDR3. A D gene is named only where the DNA matches it firmly. The size of a clone is reported for some rows only, either as once, few or many, or as a class for expanded clones.

CDR3aa	CDR3nt	j_gene	v_gene	abundance	d_gene
CASSQEPGGPREQFF	TGTGCCAGCAGCCAAGAGCCGGGGGGGCCCCGTGAGCAGTTCTTC	TRBJ2-1	TRBV4-2	.	TRBD2
CASSPSERDVYEQYF	TGTGCCAGCAGCCCCTCCGAGCGGGATGTCTACGAGCAGTACTTC	TRBJ2-7	TRBV13	once	TRBD2
CASSPGQGKTYNSPLHF	TGTGCCAGCAGCCCCGGACAGGGGAAAACCTATAATTCACCCCTCCACTTT	TRBJ1-6	TRBV7-9	once	TRBD1
CASSGTSGTQYF	TGTGCCAGCAGCGGGACATCGGGGACCCAGTACTTC	TRBJ2-5	TRBV7-9	.	.
CASSPRQGYEQYF	TGTGCCAGCTCACCTCGGCAGGGCTACGAGCAGTACTTC	TRBJ2-7	TRBV18	.	.
CASTPGAGELFF	TGTGCCAGCACCCCCGGGGCCGGGGAGCTGTTTTTT	TRBJ2-2	TRBV6-6	once	.
CAIPSTDSNYGYTF	TGTGCCATCCCCTCGACGGATAGTAACTATGGCTACACCTTC	TRBJ1-2	TRBV10-3	.	.
CASSLEGRRTEAFF	TGTGCCAGCAGCTTAGAGGGTAGACGGACTGAAGCTTTCTTT	TRBJ1-1	TRBV7-3	.	.
CASSLAGTTINSPLHF	TGTGCCAGCAGCTTGGCCGGGACAACTATTAATTCACCCCTCCACTTT	TRBJ1-6	TRBV5-6	once	.
CASSQEVGAAMGGYTF	TGTGCCAGCAGCCAAGAAGTCGGAGCAGCTATGGGTGGCTACACCTTC	TRBJ1-2	TRBV14	few	.
CASSLGTGQLKSPLHF	TGTGCCAGCAGCTTAGGTACCGGGCAATTAAAATCACCCCTCCACTTT	TRBJ1-6	TRBV7-9	.	.
CASTNDRVLSNQPQHF	TGTGCCAGTACGAACGACAGGGTCCTTAGCAATCAGCCCCAGCATTTT	TRBJ1-5	TRBV19	few	TRBD1
CASSQTGWGVGTF	.	TRBJ1-2	TRBV4-1	.	.
CSVSSTDTIYF	TGCAGCGTTTCCAGCACAGACACCATATATTTT	TRBJ1-3	TRBV29-1	.	.
CASTHLPDAQGEQYF	TGTGCCAGTACCCATCTCCCAGACGCCCAGGGCGAGCAGTACTTC	TRBJ2-7	TRBV19	.	.
CASSVSASGGSLSYNEQFF	TGTGCCAGCAGTGTTTCGGCTAGCGGGGGGTCCTTATCCTACAATGAGCAGTTCTTC	TRBJ2-1	TRBV2	.	TRBD2
CASSSGQGRDEQFF	TGTGCCAGCAGCTCTGGACAGGGACGGGATGAGCAGTTCTTC	TRBJ2-1	TRBV11-3	.	TRBD1
CASSSRSGSNQPQHF	TGTGCCAGCAGCTCAAGGTCGGGCTCCAATCAGCCCCAGCATTTT	TRBJ1-5	TRBV28	.	.
CASSENSYGYTF	TGTGCCAGCAGTGAAAACAGCTATGGCTACACCTTC	TRBJ1-2	TRBV25-1	.	.
CASSSQQGGNYGYTF	TGTGCCAGCAGTTCTCAACAGGGAGGCAACTATGGCTACACCTTC	TRBJ1-2	TRBV6-6	.	.
CASSLLGTNYEQYF	TGTGCCAGCAGTTTATTGGGGACGAACTACGAGCAGTACTTC	TRBJ2-7	TRBV28	.	.
CASSQGLSNEKLFF	TGTGCCAGCAGTCAGGGGCTGAGTAATGAAAAACTGTTTTTT	TRBJ1-4	TRBV6-5	.	.
CASSVVASGYYDEQFF	TGTGCCAGCAGCGTAGTGGCTAGCGGGTACTACGATGAGCAGTTCTTC	TRBJ2-1	TRBV9	.	TRBD2
CASSSGGQGYTF	TGTGCCAGCAGCTCAGGGGGACAAGGCTACACCTTC	TRBJ1-2	TRBV28	.	TRBD1
CASSQDILPHGYTF	TGCGCCAGCAGCCAAGATATCCTCCCCCATGGCTACACCTTC	TRBJ1-2	TRBV4-1	.	.
CARGRGAAYGYTF	TGTGCCAGGGGTCGGGGGGCGGCCTATGGCTACACCTTC	TRBJ1-2	TRBV2	.	.
CASSQDLAGAQETQYF	TGCGCCAGCAGCCAAGACCTAGCGGGGGCCCAAGAGACCCAGTACTTC	TRBJ2-5	TRBV4-1	.	TRBD2
CASSSPTAGEETQYF	TGTGCCAGCAGTTCCCCGACGGCGGGGGAAGAGACCCAGTACTTC	TRBJ2-5	TRBV6-2/TRBV6-3	.	TRBD2
CASSQEVVAGGARFGELFF	TGTGCCAGCAGCCAAGAGGTGGTAGCGGGGGGCGCTCGATTCGGGGAGCTGTTTTTT	TRBJ2-2	TRBV3-1/TRBV3-2	.	TRBD2
CASSLLQNEKLFF	TGTGCCAGCAGCCTACTACAAAATGAAAAACTGTTTTTT	TRBJ1-4	TRBV7-9	.	.